This TCR beta chain stems from a study of blood T cell repertoires in COVID-19. The overall study: Sites across the United States, Italy and Spain contributed samples from acute and convalescent COVID-19. PBMCs, B-cell-depleted T cells, or T cells provided the cDNA or gDNA that made up the material.

Assay used: immunoSEQ multiplex PCR; TCRdb lists only in-frame clones, some missing. The data show some 97,000 clones, approximately 91% seen once. CDR1 and CDR2 from the germline V gene are LNHNV and YYDKDF (reference sequence). The CDR3 is 16 residues long. Trimming left V 0 bases short and J 0 bases short, with 9 bases between. V usage is TRBV15 and J usage is TRBJ2-1; D perhaps matches TRBD2 (5 bases). The TCR comes from a man in his fifties with active COVID-19. Sequenced sample: peripheral blood. Written as DNA, the CDR3 is TGTGCCACCAGCAGAGATTATCGGGACTCCTACAATGAGCAGTTCTTC. Translation: CATSRDYRDSYNEQFF.